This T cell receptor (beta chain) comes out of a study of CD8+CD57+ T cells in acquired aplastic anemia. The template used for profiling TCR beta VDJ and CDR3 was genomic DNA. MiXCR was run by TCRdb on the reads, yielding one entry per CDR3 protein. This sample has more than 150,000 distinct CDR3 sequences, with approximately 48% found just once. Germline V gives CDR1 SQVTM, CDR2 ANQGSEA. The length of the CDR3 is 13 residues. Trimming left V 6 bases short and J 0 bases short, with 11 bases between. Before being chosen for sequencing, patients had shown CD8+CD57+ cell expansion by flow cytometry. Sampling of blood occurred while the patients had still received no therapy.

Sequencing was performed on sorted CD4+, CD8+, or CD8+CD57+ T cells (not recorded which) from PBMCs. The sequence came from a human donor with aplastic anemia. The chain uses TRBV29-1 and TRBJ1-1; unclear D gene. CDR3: CSVTPGVNTEAFF. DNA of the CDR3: TGCAGCGTGACTCCGGGAGTGAACACTGAAGCTTTCTTT.